Here is one TCR beta chain with its context. Via MiXCR, TCRdb re-called the RT-PCR reads, giving one row per CDR3 protein. Of around 580,000 distinct CDR3 sequences listed, 12% are singletons. This record comes from a study of response to subunit inactivated influenza vaccine. The CDR3 length is 16 residues. Unmatched junction bases numbered 9, after V lost 6 bases and J lost 5 bases. The chain recombines TRBV12-3 or TRBV12-4 with TRBJ2-3; 12 bases match TRBD2. Sequenced material: PBMCs from blood, taken on the day of vaccination. This clonotype was sampled from a man aged 50-60 years who received an inactivated influenza vaccine. CDR3 coding DNA: TGTGCCAGCAGCCCTAGCGGGGGGGCCCCGGGAGATACGCAGTATTTT. Translated, it gives CASSPSGGAPGDTQYF.